The 18 T cell receptor beta chains below all came from one sample that was sequenced in a study of T cells in Graves' hyperthyroidism and ophthalmopathy. Amplification of TCR beta CDR3 regions was performed using RNA transcripts as template. A first-round RT-PCR of the TCR CDR3 used the HTBI primer set. A single record per CDR3 protein comes from TCRdb applying MiXCR to the multiplex PCR reads. This sample carries a few hundred thousand distinct CDR3 sequences, 19% of them seen once, and the ten largest clones take around 4%. The specimen was blood. These receptors came from a woman under 30 with Graves' hyperthyroidism.

This clonotype was recorded at least ten times. V and J are TRBV7-3 and TRBJ1-1; D not certain. CDR3 length: 15 amino acids. Per the germline V gene, CDR1 is SGHTA and CDR2 is FQGTGA. V lost 2 bases and J lost 1, with 11 bases in between. CDR3 DNA sequence: TGTGCCAGCAGCTTATCTCCGGGTCCGAACACTGAAGCTTTCTTT. Residues: CASSLSPGPNTEAFF.

The sample holds many counts of this clonotype. The V gene is TRBV2, the J gene TRBJ2-4, with a tentative D call TRBD1 (6 bases). Deletions cut 2 bases from V and 8 bases from J, with 10 bases between. There are 13 residues in the CDR3. Germline CDR1 is SNHLY and CDR2 is FYNNEI. The CDR3 bases are TGTGCCAGCAGTGAACGCAGGGGCTACATTCAGTACTTC. Its protein is CASSERRGYIQYF.

At least ten counts were recorded for this clonotype. The V and J genes are TRBV18 and TRBJ1-1; D is undetermined. V lost 8 bases and J 0 bases, leaving 10 bases between the germline ends. CDR1 KGHSH and CDR2 LQKENI come from the germline V gene. CDR3 size: 13 residues. The CDR3 spells CASSPQVNTEAFF. In DNA form, the CDR3 reads TGTGCCAGCAGCCCGCAGGTGAACACTGAAGCTTTCTTT.

This clonotype was counted many times. The rearrangement uses TRBV7-6 and TRBJ2-5; TRBD2 matches 8 bases. The length of the CDR3 is 18 residues. Germline lookup yields CDR1 SGHVS and CDR2 FNYEAQ. V shed 5 bases, J shed 2 bases, and the junction held 16 bases outside the gene matches. Written as DNA, the CDR3 is TGTGCCAGCAGCCCCACCGGGGGGAGCGGGGGACCTCAAGAGACCCAGTACTTC. Protein sequence: CASSPTGGSGGPQETQYF. Drawing the rest from reference TRBV7-6 and TRBJ2-5, the complete variable domain is GAGVSQSPRYKVTKRGQDVALRCDPISGHVSLYWYRQALGQGPEFLTYFNYEAQQDKSGLPNDRFSAERPEGSISTLTIQRTEQRDSAMYRCASSPTGGSGGPQETQYFGPGTRLLVL.

As concerns this clonotype: Likely a read error: the CDR3 ends without its conserved phenylalanine or tryptophan. The J gene is TRBJ1-1, the V gene TRBV11-2; D is unresolved. This CDR3 comprises 12 residues. Per germline, CDR1 SGHAT and CDR2 FQNNGV. DNA of the CDR3: TGTGCCAGTAGCTTAACGAACACTGAAGCTTTCTAT. The encoded protein is CASSLTNTEAFY.

This clonotype has ten or more counts. The chain joins TRBV5-1 to TRBJ1-2, with 9 bases aligning to TRBD1. Germline V gene lookup returns CDR1 SGHRS and CDR2 YFSETQ. The CDR3 is 13 residues long. Trimming at V came to 3 bases and at J to 6 bases, leaving 3 bases not matched to a gene. The CDR3 sequence: CASSSGQGNGYTF. CDR3 sequence (DNA): TGCGCCAGCAGCTCTGGACAGGGGAATGGCTACACCTTC.

This clonotype occurred many times. This chain links TRBV18 with TRBJ2-7; D is perhaps TRBD1 or TRBD2 (5 bases each). Trimming removed 6 bases from V and 4 bases from J, with 13 bases in between. Germline V gene sequence: CDR1 KGHSH, CDR2 LQKENI. There are 13 residues in the CDR3. Written as DNA, the CDR3 is TGTGCCAGCTCCGTCCGGGACGGTTACGAGCAGTACTTC. Its translation: CASSVRDGYEQYF.

In its sample, this clonotype was seen many times. The chain has TRBV4-1 and TRBJ2-7, with unresolved D. CDR1 is MGHRA and CDR2 is YSYEKL in the germline V gene. V was trimmed by 1 base and J by 0 bases, leaving 7 bases between them. CDR3 length: 14 amino acids. CDR3: CASSQVSVSYEQYF. CDR3 in DNA: TGCGCCAGCAGCCAAGTATCAGTCTCCTACGAGCAGTACTTC.

This chain connects TRBV11-2 to TRBJ2-7; 9 nucleotides match TRBD2. CDR3 length: 13 amino acids. CDR1 is SGHAT and CDR2 is FQNNGV in the germline V gene. The ends lost 7 bases at V and 3 bases at J; junction bases unmatched: 4. Written as DNA, the CDR3 is TGTGCCAGCATGATTAGCGGGGGCTACGAGCAGTACTTC. Its protein product is CASMISGGYEQYF.

This clonotype was counted at least ten times. V usage is TRBV20-1 and J usage is TRBJ1-1, with 10 nucleotides matching TRBD1. Trimming at V came to 5 bases and at J to 4 bases, leaving 7 bases not matched to a gene. CDR3 length equals 14 residues. The V gene's germline CDR1 is DFQATT and CDR2 SNEGSKA (reference sequence). The CDR3 sequence: CSAGTGDLRTEAFF. CDR3 sequence (DNA): TGCAGTGCTGGGACAGGGGATTTGCGCACTGAAGCTTTCTTT.

This clonotype was seen repeatedly, ten times or more. The chain is built from TRBV5-1 and TRBJ1-2; no clear D gene. Germline V gene lookup returns CDR1 SGHRS and CDR2 YFSETQ. Trimming pared 4 bases from V and 5 bases from J, leaving 12 bases between. The CDR3 sequence is 13 residues long. Here the CDR3 DNA reads TGCGCCAGCAGCATGGACGCGGGTTATGGCTACACCTTC. Residues: CASSMDAGYGYTF.

The sample holds many counts of this clonotype. The rearrangement joins TRBV29-1 to TRBJ1-2; D is possibly TRBD1 (5 bases). The CDR3 spans 11 residues. V dropped 7 bases and J dropped 4 bases, with 10 bases sitting between them. Germline loops: CDR1 SQVTM, CDR2 ANQGSEA. The CDR3 coding sequence is TGCAGCGCCGGGGGGTTCTATGGCTACACCTTC. Its translation: CSAGGFYGYTF.

This clonotype was seen repeatedly, ten times or more. The CDR3 is CASRRTVSSGANVLTF. As DNA, the CDR3 is TGTGCCAGCCGCCGGACAGTTAGCTCTGGGGCCAACGTCCTGACTTTC. V usage is TRBV6-1 and J usage is TRBJ2-6; D is perhaps TRBD1 (6 bases). The CDR3 consists of 16 residues. Germline V CDR1 and CDR2: MNHNS, SASEGT. Trimming removed 8 bases from V and 0 bases from J, with 14 bases in between.

This clonotype was observed at least ten times. This sequence joins TRBV6-5 and TRBJ2-7, with a tentative D call TRBD1 (5 bases). This CDR3 region has 14 residues. Germline V CDR1 and CDR2: MNHEY, SVGAGI. V was cut by 2 bases and J by 0 bases, with 8 bases left in between. CDR3 protein: CASSYGRVSYEQYF. The CDR3, as DNA: TGTGCCAGCAGTTACGGCAGGGTCTCCTACGAGCAGTACTTC.

The gene calls are TRBV30 and TRBJ1-5; 7 bases are shared with TRBD1. J was trimmed by 7 bases and V by 2 bases; bases with no gene match: 5. Germline V CDR1 and CDR2: GTSNPN, SVGIG (reference sequence). This CDR3 has 13 residues. This CDR3 reads CAWSQGDQQPQHF. The CDR3 DNA sequence: TGTGCCTGGAGTCAGGGGGATCAACAGCCCCAGCATTTT.

This clonotype was picked up one time. This chain uses TRBV7-3 with TRBJ2-2; 12 bases fit TRBD1. V shed 0 bases and J 0 bases; nucleotides not matched to a gene: 2. The CDR3 totals 18 residues. Germline V gene sequence: CDR1 SGHTA, CDR2 FQGTGA. The CDR3 DNA is TGTGCCAGCAGCTTAACCGGGACAGGGGGCGCGAACACCGGGGAGCTGTTTTTT. Translated, it gives CASSLTGTGGANTGELFF.

There are many counts of this clonotype. The V gene is TRBV11-2, the J gene TRBJ1-1; no definite D call. Germline V gene data show CDR1 as SGHAT and CDR2 as FQNNGV. The V and J ends lost 7 bases and 5 bases respectively, with 17 bases between them. There are 14 residues in the CDR3. Written as DNA, the CDR3 is TGTGCCAGCAACCCGTGGAGTACCGGGACTGAAGCTTTCTTT. Translation gives CASNPWSTGTEAFF. The variable domain in full, with the rest retrieved from reference TRBV11-2 and TRBJ1-1, is EAGVAQSPRYKIIEKRQSVAFWCNPISGHATLYWYQQILGQGPKLLIQFQNNGVVDDSQLPKDRFSAERLKGVDSTLKIQPAKLEDSAVYLCASNPWSTGTEAFFGQGTRLTVV.

This clonotype has a count of ten or more. The J gene is TRBJ2-7, the V gene TRBV7-8, with D unresolved. This CDR3 region has 14 residues. Trimming removed 5 bases at V and 4 bases at J, with 15 bases between. Per germline, CDR1 SGHVS and CDR2 FQNEAQ. CDR3 nucleotides: TGTGCCAGCAGCGTGAGGCAGAAGGCTTACGAGCAGTACTTC. Its protein product is CASSVRQKAYEQYF.